This T cell receptor (beta chain) was identified during a study of cytomegalovirus exposure and HLA in healthy donors. Study-level information: In a previous analysis, 95 million to 130 million unique TCR beta sequences were found from 150 million to 200 million T cells. Points from the study as a whole: CMV serostatus alone was available as immune exposure information.

On this clone itself: The antigen is not known.

With 60 Vbeta and 13 Jbeta primers, the PCR was carried out. The method was immunoSEQ multiplex PCR; TCRdb's version includes in-frame clones alone and lacks a portion of them. The sample includes about 100,000 clones, around four fifths of them seen just once. Trimming removed 6 bases from V and 7 bases from J; junction bases left unmatched: 13. The germline gives CDR1 MNHEY, CDR2 SMNVEV (reference sequence). The CDR3 consists of 18 residues. Likely unrecorded immune exposures existed in these nominally healthy donors. V usage is TRBV27 and J usage is TRBJ2-1; 15 bases map to TRBD2. Sequenced sample: PBMCs. The source is a man aged 35 to 55 in good health and CMV-seropositive. DNA of the CDR3: TGTGCCAGCAGCCAGGGACTAGCGGGAGGACCGGTAGGTAATGAGCAGTTCTTC. Its translation: CASSQGLAGGPVGNEQFF.